This T cell receptor (beta chain) was captured in a study of T cell responses to AZD1222 COVID-19 vaccine. Trimming stripped 0 bases from V and 0 bases from J, with 9 bases between. Per germline, CDR1 KGHSH and CDR2 LQKENI. The length of the CDR3 is 15 residues. Only in-frame clones appear in the TCRdb table, and some are missing; sequencing was by immunoSEQ multiplex PCR. This table has over 110,000 clones, almost 95% appearing once. The gene calls are TRBV18 and TRBJ2-7; D not certain. This specimen was peripheral blood, taken 28 days after the second AZD1222 dose. The receptor's source is an adult who received the AZD1222 COVID-19 vaccine. CDR3 DNA sequence: TGTGCCAGCTCACCACCTCTCCGGAGCTCCTACGAGCAGTACTTC. Its protein product is CASSPPLRSSYEQYF.